These 19 T cell receptor beta chains came from one sample sequenced in a study of blood T cell repertoires in COVID-19 (dated by TCRdb to 2020 to 2021). Library generation was performed with the immunoSEQ multiplex PCR assay. TCRdb limited this immuneACCESS table to in-frame rearrangements with V and J called. A share of clones is missing; checked studies link under half to unresolved V genes, and the rest is unexplained. The sample includes around 300,000 clones, with 85% to 90% observed a single time. Just under 9.5% of the sample rests with the top ten. Sequenced: PBMCs or T cells enriched from blood (not recorded which). The receptors were sampled from a woman under 40 who had recovered from COVID-19.

The genes are TRBV25-1 and TRBJ1-2; D may be TRBD1 (5 bases). The germline V gene has CDR1 MGHDK and CDR2 SYGVNS. The V and J ends lost 5 bases and 3 bases respectively, with 7 bases between them. The CDR3 runs to 12 residues. DNA of the CDR3: TGTGCCAGCAGTCGGGGGGACTATGGCTACACCTTC. Translating it yields CASSRGDYGYTF.

The chain carries TRBV5-8 and TRBJ1-2; TRBD1 aligns across 8 bases. This CDR3 has 15 residues. The germline CDR1 and CDR2 sequences are SGHTS and YDEGEE. With V trimmed by 9 bases and J by 5 bases, 15 bases remained unmatched. The CDR3 DNA follows: TGTGCCACCCACCCCAGGGGGCCGGGGCCGTATGGCTACACCTTC. Residues: CATHPRGPGPYGYTF.

J is TRBJ1-2 and V is TRBV21-1; the listed D gene, TRBD1, was not tested against the DNA. TRBV21-1 is reported as a pseudogene. This CDR3 comprises 16 residues. The CDR3: CASSKARDRDRKGYTF. CDR3 DNA sequence: TGTGCCAGCAGCAAGGCGCGGGACAGGGATAGGAAAGGCTACACCTTC.

The chain has TRBV3-1 (or the pseudogene TRBV3-2) and TRBJ2-5, with 7 bases identical to TRBD2. The junction had 9 bases not matched to a gene; V was cut back by 0 bases and J by 5 bases. CDR1 and CDR2 (germline): LGHDT, YNNKEL (reference sequence). This CDR3 has 16 residues. For the CDR3, the DNA is TGTGCCAGCAGCCAAGATACCAGCGGGAAGGGGGAGACCCAGTACTTC. It yields the protein CASSQDTSGKGETQYF.

V usage is TRBV7-9 and J usage is TRBJ2-7; 7 bases agree with TRBD1. This CDR3 has 17 residues. CDR1 SEHNR and CDR2 FQNEAQ come from the germline V gene (reference sequence). V was clipped by 1 base and J by 2 bases; unmatched bases: 11. The CDR3 DNA follows: TGTGCCAGCAGCTTAGTACCGGGACAGATCTTGCCCTACGAGCAGTACTTC. Its protein product is CASSLVPGQILPYEQYF.

This clone was seen more than once but under ten times. The chain couples TRBV6-5 to TRBJ1-5; 7 positions match TRBD1. Germline V gene lookup returns CDR1 MNHEY and CDR2 SVGAGI. V shed 3 bases and J 7 bases; nucleotides not matched to a gene: 9. The CDR3 spans 15 residues. Written as DNA, the CDR3 is TGTGCCAGCAGTTATGGGGCAGGGGGTGCCCAGCCCCAGCATTTT. Its protein product is CASSYGAGGAQPQHF.

The chain recombines TRBV19 with TRBJ1-5, with a tentative D call TRBD1 (6 bases). This CDR3 has 14 amino acids. Germline V gene data show CDR1 as LNHDA and CDR2 as SQIVND (reference sequence). Trimming removed 4 bases at V and 3 bases at J, with 10 bases between. CDR3 coding DNA: TGTGCCAGTAGTAAGGACAGATTCAATCAGCCCCAGCATTTT. Encoded protein: CASSKDRFNQPQHF.

The genes are TRBV24-1 and TRBJ2-1, with TRBD1 matching 7 bases. This CDR3 is built from 16 residues. Germline V lookup: CDR1 KGHDR, CDR2 SFDVKD. The trim removed 3 bases at V and 4 bases at J, leaving 8 bases unmatched. In DNA form, the CDR3 reads TGTGCCACCAGTGATCCCGGACAGGACCTTTACAATGAGCAGTTCTTC. As protein: CATSDPGQDLYNEQFF.

There are a few counts of this clone. V gene TRBV13 combines with J gene TRBJ1-1; a weak D match, TRBD1 (5 bases). The length of the CDR3 is 15 residues. Germline V gene data show CDR1 as PRHDT and CDR2 as FYEKMQ (reference sequence). V lost 0 bases, J lost 4 bases, and 12 bases lay in between. The CDR3 DNA follows: TGTGCCAGCAGCTTAGGTCCCAGGGAGGCCACTGAAGCTTTCTTT. Amino acids: CASSLGPREATEAFF.

V is TRBV4-1 and J is TRBJ2-2, with 10 bases fitting TRBD1. Germline V gene data show CDR1 as MGHRA and CDR2 as YSYEKL. V was clipped by 4 bases and J by 6 bases; unmatched bases: 11. This CDR3 region has 17 residues. This CDR3 is CASSLRGTGVTAGELFF. CDR3 DNA: TGCGCCAGCAGCCTCCGTGGGACAGGGGTTACGGCCGGGGAGCTGTTTTTT.

The gene calls are TRBV6-5 and TRBJ2-7; tentatively, D is TRBD2 (5 bases). The V end lost 5 bases, the J end lost 6 bases, and 20 bases lay between the germline ends. Germline assignment: CDR1 MNHEY and CDR2 SVGAGI. CDR3 length: 15 residues. CDR3 coding DNA: TGTGCCAGCAGTCACCCGGCTAGCTATGGGTCCGAGCAGTACTTC. This sequence encodes CASSHPASYGSEQYF.

This clone was counted between two and nine times. CDR3 nucleotides: TGTGCCAGCAGCTTAGGGGGCCAGGGTGACAATCAGCCCCAGCATTTT. Translating it yields CASSLGGQGDNQPQHF. The chain couples TRBV7-6 to TRBJ1-5; D perhaps matches TRBD1 (5 bases). Germline values: CDR1 SGHVS, CDR2 FNYEAQ. V shed 1 base and J shed 3 bases, with 13 bases lying between them. The CDR3 loop spans 16 amino acids.

This sequence joins TRBV3-1 (or the pseudogene TRBV3-2) and TRBJ2-1, with 9 positions matching TRBD2. The CDR3 length is 15 residues. In germline, CDR1 is LGHDT, CDR2 YNNKEL (reference sequence). The junction had 7 bases not matched to a gene; V was cut back by 4 bases and J by 6 bases. CDR3 protein: CASSPIGGRANEQFF. DNA of the CDR3: TGTGCCAGCAGCCCGATTGGCGGGAGGGCCAATGAGCAGTTCTTC.

The CDR3 region has the DNA TGTGCCAGCGTTAAGGACAGGGTATTCACTGAAGCTTTCTTT. As protein: CASVKDRVFTEAFF. The chain combines TRBV6-5 with TRBJ1-1, with TRBD1 matching 8 bases. The J segment lost 4 bases and the V segment lost 8 bases, leaving 9 bases of the junction unmatched. CDR3 length: 14 amino acids. Germline V gene sequence: CDR1 MNHEY, CDR2 SVGAGI.

The chain recombines TRBV5-1 with TRBJ2-2, with 7 bases fitting TRBD1. CDR1 is SGHRS, CDR2 YFSETQ, per germline. V dropped 1 base and J dropped 0; count of bases not matched to a gene: 3. The CDR3 consists of 16 residues. CDR3 amino acids: CASSLRTGPNTGELFF. Written as DNA, the CDR3 is TGCGCCAGCAGCTTGAGGACAGGTCCGAACACCGGGGAGCTGTTTTTT. Based on the CDR3 plus reference TRBV5-1 and TRBJ2-2, the full variable domain is KAGVTQTPRYLIKTRGQQVTLSCSPISGHRSVSWYQQTPGQGLQFLFEYFSETQRNKGNFPGRFSGRQFSNSRSEMNVSTLELGDSALYLCASSLRTGPNTGELFFGEGSRLTVL.

The rearrangement joins TRBV7-2 to TRBJ2-3; D is possibly TRBD2 (6 bases). V was pared by 4 bases and J by 8 bases, with 7 bases between. There are 11 residues in the CDR3. Per germline, CDR1 SGHTA and CDR2 FQGNSA. CDR3 sequence reads: CASSSRGTQYF. DNA of the CDR3: TGTGCCAGCAGCTCGCGGGGTACGCAGTATTTT.

This clone was seen once. V gene TRBV5-1 combines with J gene TRBJ1-6; D remains ambiguous. V lost 4 bases and J lost 4, with 15 bases in between. There are 16 residues in the CDR3. Per germline, CDR1 SGHRS and CDR2 YFSETQ. CDR3 residues: CASSSGRTTYNSPLHF. CDR3 bases: TGCGCCAGCAGCAGCGGACGGACCACATATAATTCACCCCTCCACTTT.

The chain couples TRBV2 to TRBJ2-7; D possibly corresponds to TRBD1 (6 bases). CDR3 length: 14 amino acids. The germline gives CDR1 SNHLY, CDR2 FYNNEI. Trimming left V 7 bases short and J 0 bases short, with 13 bases between. CDR3 loop: CASTRGHSSYEQYF. The CDR3 DNA follows: TGTGCCAGCACCCGGGGACATAGCTCCTACGAGCAGTACTTC. Looking up the rest from reference TRBV2 and TRBJ2-7 gives the full variable domain: EPEVTQTPSHQVTQMGQEVILRCVPISNHLYFYWYRQILGQKVEFLVSFYNNEISEKSEIFDDQFSVERPDGSNFTLKIRSTKLEDSAMYFCASTRGHSSYEQYFGPGTRLTVT.

The gene calls are TRBV28 and TRBJ1-2; D may be TRBD1 (5 bases). Germline V lookup: CDR1 MDHEN, CDR2 SYDVKM. V was cut by 3 bases and J by 8 bases, with 16 bases left in between. The CDR3 loop spans 14 amino acids. The CDR3 protein is CASSFGGDPRGYTF. As DNA, the CDR3 is TGTGCCAGCAGTTTTGGCGGGGACCCTCGGGGCTACACCTTC.